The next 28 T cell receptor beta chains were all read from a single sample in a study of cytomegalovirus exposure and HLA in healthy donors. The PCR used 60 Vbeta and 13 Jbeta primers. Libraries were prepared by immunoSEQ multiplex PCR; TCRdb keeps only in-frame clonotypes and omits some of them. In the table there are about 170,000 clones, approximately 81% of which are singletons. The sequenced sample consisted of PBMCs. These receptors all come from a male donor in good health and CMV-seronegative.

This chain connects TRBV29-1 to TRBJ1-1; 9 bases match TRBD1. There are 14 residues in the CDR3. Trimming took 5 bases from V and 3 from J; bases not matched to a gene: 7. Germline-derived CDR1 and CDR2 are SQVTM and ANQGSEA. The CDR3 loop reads CSVSNRGLYTEAFF. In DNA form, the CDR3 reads TGCAGCGTTTCCAACAGGGGGCTGTACACTGAAGCTTTCTTT.

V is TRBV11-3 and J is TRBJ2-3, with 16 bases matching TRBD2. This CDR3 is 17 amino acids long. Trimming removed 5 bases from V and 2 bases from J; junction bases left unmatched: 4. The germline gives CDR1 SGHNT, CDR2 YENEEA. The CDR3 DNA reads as TGTGCCAGCAGCCTAGGGACTAGCGGGAGGGCCACAGATACGCAGTATTTT. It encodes CASSLGTSGRATDTQYF. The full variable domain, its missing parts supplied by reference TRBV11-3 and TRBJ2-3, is EAGVVQSPRYKIIEKKQPVAFWCNPISGHNTLYWYLQNLGQGPELLIRYENEEAVDDSQLPKDRFSAERLKGVDSTLKIQPAELGDSAVYLCASSLGTSGRATDTQYFGPGTRLTVL.

The CDR3 region is CASSQSRLADSYNEQFF. The CDR3 DNA sequence: TGCGCCAGCAGCCAAAGCCGGCTAGCGGACTCCTACAATGAGCAGTTCTTC. V usage is TRBV4-3 and J usage is TRBJ2-1, with 7 nucleotides matching TRBD2. V lost 2 bases to trimming and J lost 0 bases; unmatched junction nucleotides: 7. Germline-derived CDR1 and CDR2 are LGHNA and YSLEER. The CDR3 consists of 17 residues.

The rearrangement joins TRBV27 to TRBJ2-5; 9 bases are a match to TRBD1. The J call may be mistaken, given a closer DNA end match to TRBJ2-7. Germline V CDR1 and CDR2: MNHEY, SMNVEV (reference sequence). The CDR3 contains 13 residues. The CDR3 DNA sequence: TGTGCCAGCAGTGTCGGGACAGGGTACGAGCAGTACTTC. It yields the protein CASSVGTGYEQYF.

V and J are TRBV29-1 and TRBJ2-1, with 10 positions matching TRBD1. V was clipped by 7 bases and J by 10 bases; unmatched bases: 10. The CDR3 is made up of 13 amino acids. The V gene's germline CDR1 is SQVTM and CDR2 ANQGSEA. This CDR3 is CSAVPGQGREQFF. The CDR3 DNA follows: TGCAGCGCCGTACCGGGACAGGGGAGGGAGCAGTTCTTC.

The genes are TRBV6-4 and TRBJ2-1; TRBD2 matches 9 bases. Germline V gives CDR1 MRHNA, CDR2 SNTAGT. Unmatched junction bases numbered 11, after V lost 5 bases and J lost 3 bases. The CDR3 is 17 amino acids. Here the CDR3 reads CASSPRLSGRHYNEQFF. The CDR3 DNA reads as TGTGCCAGCAGTCCCCGGTTAAGCGGGAGGCACTACAATGAGCAGTTCTTC.

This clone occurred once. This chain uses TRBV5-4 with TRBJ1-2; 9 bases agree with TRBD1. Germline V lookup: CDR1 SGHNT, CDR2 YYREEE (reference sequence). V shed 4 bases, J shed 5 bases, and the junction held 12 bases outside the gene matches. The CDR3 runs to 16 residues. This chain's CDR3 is CASSGGQGRIGYGYTF. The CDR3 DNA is TGTGCCAGCAGCGGGGGACAGGGCCGCATCGGATATGGCTACACCTTC.

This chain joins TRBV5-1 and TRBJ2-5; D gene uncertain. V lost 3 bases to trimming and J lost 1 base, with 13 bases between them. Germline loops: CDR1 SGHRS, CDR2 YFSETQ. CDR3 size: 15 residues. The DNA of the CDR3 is TGCGCCAGCAGCTCCCCTAGAAAAACCCAAGAGACCCAGTACTTC. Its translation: CASSSPRKTQETQYF.

In DNA form, the CDR3 reads TGTGCCAGTATTGATGAGGGGGGGTTGAGCAATCAGCCCCAGCATTTT. Translating it yields CASIDEGGLSNQPQHF. The chain combines TRBV19 with TRBJ1-5; D is perhaps TRBD1 (6 bases). The CDR3 runs 16 residues. Germline CDR1 and CDR2: LNHDA and SQIVND (reference sequence). V was shortened by 7 bases and J by 1 base, with 17 bases between the two germline ends. Filled out from reference TRBV19 and TRBJ1-5, the complete variable domain reads DGGITQSPKYLFRKEGQNVTLSCEQNLNHDAMYWYRQDPGQGLRLIYYSQIVNDFQKGDIAEGYSVSREKKESFPLTVTSAQKNPTAFYLCASIDEGGLSNQPQHFGDGTRLSIL.

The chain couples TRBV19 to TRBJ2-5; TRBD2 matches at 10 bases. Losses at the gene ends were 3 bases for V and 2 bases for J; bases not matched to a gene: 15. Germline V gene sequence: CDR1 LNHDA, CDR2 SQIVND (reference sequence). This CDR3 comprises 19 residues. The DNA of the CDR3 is TGTGCCAGTAGTATCAGGGGACGGGGGGTAGCGGGGGGTCAAGAGACCCAGTACTTC. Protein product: CASSIRGRGVAGGQETQYF.

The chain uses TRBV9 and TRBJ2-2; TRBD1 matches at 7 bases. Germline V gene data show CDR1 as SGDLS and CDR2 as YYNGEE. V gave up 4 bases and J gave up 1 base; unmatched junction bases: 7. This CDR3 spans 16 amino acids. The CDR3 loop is CASSPGDRVNTGELFF. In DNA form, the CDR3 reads TGTGCCAGCAGCCCCGGAGACAGGGTGAACACCGGGGAGCTGTTTTTT.

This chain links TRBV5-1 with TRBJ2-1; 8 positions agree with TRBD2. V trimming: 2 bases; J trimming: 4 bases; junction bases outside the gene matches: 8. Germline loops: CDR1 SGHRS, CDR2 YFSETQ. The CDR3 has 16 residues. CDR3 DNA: TGCGCCAGCAGCTTTCGGAATAGCGGGGTTTACAATGAGCAGTTCTTC. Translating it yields CASSFRNSGVYNEQFF.

Here the CDR3 DNA reads TGTGCCAGCAGTGAGACTAGCGGGAGGGATACGCAGTATTTT. This translates into CASSETSGRDTQYF. J is TRBJ2-3 and V is TRBV6-4; the match to TRBD2 covers 13 bases. The germline V gene encodes CDR1 MRHNA and CDR2 SNTAGT. CDR3 length: 14 residues. Trimming took 3 bases from V and 6 from J; bases not matched to a gene: 0.

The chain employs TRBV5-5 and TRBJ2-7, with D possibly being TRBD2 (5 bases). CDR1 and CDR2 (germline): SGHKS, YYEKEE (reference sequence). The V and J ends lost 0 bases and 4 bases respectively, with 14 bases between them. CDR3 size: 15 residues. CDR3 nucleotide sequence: TGTGCCAGCAGCTTGGATGGAGGTTGGATATACGAGCAGTACTTC. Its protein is CASSLDGGWIYEQYF.

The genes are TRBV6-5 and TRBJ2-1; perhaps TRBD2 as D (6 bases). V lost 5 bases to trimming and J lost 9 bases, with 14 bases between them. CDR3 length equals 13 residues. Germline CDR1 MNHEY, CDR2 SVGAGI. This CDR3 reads CASSLSSVGEQFF. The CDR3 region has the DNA TGTGCCAGCAGTCTCTCTAGCGTGGGTGAGCAGTTCTTC.

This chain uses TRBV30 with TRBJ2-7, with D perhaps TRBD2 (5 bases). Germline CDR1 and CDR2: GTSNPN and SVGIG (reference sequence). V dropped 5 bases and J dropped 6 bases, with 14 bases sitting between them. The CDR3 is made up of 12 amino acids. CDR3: CAWRGPFGEQYF. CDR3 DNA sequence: TGTGCCTGGCGGGGTCCCTTTGGCGAGCAGTACTTC.

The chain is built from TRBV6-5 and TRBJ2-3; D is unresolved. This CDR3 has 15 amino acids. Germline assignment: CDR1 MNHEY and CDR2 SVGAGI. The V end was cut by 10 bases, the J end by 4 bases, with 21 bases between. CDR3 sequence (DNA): TGTGCCACAGCAGATACTGGCGGTTGGGCAGATACGCAGTATTTT. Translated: CATADTGGWADTQYF.

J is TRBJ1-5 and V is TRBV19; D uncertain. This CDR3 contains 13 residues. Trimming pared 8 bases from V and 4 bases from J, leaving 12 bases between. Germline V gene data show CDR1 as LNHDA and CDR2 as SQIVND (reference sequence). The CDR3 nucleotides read TGTGCCAGTTCTATAGCGGTTAATCAGCCCCAGCATTTT. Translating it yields CASSIAVNQPQHF.

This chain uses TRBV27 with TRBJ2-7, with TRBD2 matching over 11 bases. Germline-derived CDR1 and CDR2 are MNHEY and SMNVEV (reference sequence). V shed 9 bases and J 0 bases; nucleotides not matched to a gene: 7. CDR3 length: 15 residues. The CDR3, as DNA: TGTGCCAGTCAAGATAGCGGGAGGGCCTCCTACGAGCAGTACTTC. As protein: CASQDSGRASYEQYF.

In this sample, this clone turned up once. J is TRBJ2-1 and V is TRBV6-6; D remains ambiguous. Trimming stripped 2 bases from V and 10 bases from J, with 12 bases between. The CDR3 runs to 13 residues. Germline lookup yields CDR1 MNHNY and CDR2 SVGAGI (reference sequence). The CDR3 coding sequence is TGTGCCAGCAGTTACGTGGCCTCCGGGGAGCAGTTCTTC. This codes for CASSYVASGEQFF.

The CDR3 region is CASSRGGAGQPQHF. In DNA form, the CDR3 reads TGTGCCAGCAGCCGGGGGGGGGCCGGTCAGCCCCAGCATTTT. The genes are TRBV7-3 and TRBJ1-5, with D perhaps TRBD1 (6 bases). V lost 5 bases to trimming and J lost 6 bases, with 14 bases between them. The germline CDR1 and CDR2 sequences are SGHTA and FQGTGA. The CDR3 contains 14 residues.

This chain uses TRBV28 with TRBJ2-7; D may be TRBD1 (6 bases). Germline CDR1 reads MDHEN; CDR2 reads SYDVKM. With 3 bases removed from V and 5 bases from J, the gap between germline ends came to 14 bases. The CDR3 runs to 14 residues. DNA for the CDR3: TGTGCCAGCAGTTTGGTTGCTGGACAGCACGAGCAGTACTTC. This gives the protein CASSLVAGQHEQYF.

In DNA, the CDR3 is TGTGCCAGCAGTTCCCCCGGCGGGAGAGATTCACCCCTCCACTTT. It encodes CASSSPGGRDSPLHF. This chain links TRBV6-6 with TRBJ1-6, with D unclear. Looked up from germline, CDR1 is MNHNY and CDR2 is SVGAGI (reference sequence). The CDR3 is made up of 15 amino acids. Deletions cut 4 bases from V and 8 bases from J, with 15 bases between.

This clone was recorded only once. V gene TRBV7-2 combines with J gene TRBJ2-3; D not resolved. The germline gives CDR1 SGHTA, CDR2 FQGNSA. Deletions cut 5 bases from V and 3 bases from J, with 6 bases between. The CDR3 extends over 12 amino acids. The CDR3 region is CASSPETDTQYF. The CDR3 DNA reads TGTGCCAGCAGCCCCGAGACAGATACGCAGTATTTT. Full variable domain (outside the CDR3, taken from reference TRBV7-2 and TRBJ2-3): GAGVSQSPSNKVTEKGKDVELRCDPISGHTALYWYRQSLGQGLEFLIYFQGNSAPDKSGLPSDRFSAERTGGSVSTLTIQRTQQEDSAVYLCASSPETDTQYFGPGTRLTVL.

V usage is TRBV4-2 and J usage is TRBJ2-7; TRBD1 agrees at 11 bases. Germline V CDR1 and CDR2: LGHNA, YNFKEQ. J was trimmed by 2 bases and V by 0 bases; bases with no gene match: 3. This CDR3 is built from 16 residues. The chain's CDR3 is CASSQDWGQGAYEQYF. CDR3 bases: TGTGCCAGCAGCCAAGATTGGGGACAGGGGGCCTACGAGCAGTACTTC.

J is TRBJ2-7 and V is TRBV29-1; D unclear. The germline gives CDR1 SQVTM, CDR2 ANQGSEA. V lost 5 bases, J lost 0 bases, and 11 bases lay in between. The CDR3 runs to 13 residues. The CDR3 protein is CSVTLGNSYEQYF. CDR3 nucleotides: TGCAGCGTTACTCTAGGCAACTCCTACGAGCAGTACTTC.

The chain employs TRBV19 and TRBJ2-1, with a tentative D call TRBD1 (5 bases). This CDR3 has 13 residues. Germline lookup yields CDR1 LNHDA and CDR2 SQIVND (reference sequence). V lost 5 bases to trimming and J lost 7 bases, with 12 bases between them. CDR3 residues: CASSLQGPNEQFF. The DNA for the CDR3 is TGTGCCAGTAGTCTTCAGGGTCCTAATGAGCAGTTCTTC.

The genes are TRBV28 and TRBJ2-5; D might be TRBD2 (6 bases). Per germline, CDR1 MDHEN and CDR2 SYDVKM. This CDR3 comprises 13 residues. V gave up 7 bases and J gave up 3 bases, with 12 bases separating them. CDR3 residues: CASMGLAKETQYF. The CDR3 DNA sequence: TGTGCCAGCATGGGACTTGCAAAAGAGACCCAGTACTTC. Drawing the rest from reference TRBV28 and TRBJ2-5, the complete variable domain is DVKVTQSSRYLVKRTGEKVFLECVQDMDHENMFWYRQDPGLGLRLIYFSYDVKMKEKGDIPEGYSVSREKKERFSLILESASTNQTSMYLCASMGLAKETQYFGPGTRLLVL.